This T cell receptor beta chain was recovered during a study of blood T cell repertoires in COVID-19. Study-wide context: The study drew acute and convalescent COVID-19 samples from the United States, Italy and Spain. T cells, B-cell-depleted T cells, or PBMCs provided the cDNA or gDNA that served as material.

In the study's own analysis: Amplification with reference gene primers provided the estimates of nucleated cell counts. Sequenced by immunoSEQ multiplex PCR; TCRdb stores in-frame clones only, minus some. The V and J calls and the clone size are those of that table, but D and trimming were determined from the DNA. The data hold 300,000 to 450,000 clones, with about 92% observed a single time. Enrolled during active infection, Seattle patients were then followed longitudinally. With 6 bases removed from V and 3 bases from J, the gap between germline ends came to 13 bases. There are 14 residues in the CDR3. Per the germline V gene, CDR1 is SGHKS and CDR2 is YYEKEE (reference sequence).

The sequence was collected from a woman aged 60-70 years with COVID-19, enrolled during active disease. The sample consisted of peripheral blood. The gene calls are TRBV5-5 and TRBJ2-1; the D gene is possibly TRBD2 (7 bases). CDR3 coding DNA: TGTGCCAGCAACCCGGGGGGCGTCTACAATGAGCAGTTCTTC. Protein sequence: CASNPGGVYNEQFF.